This record looks at one TCR beta chain sequence and its context. Generated by immunoSEQ multiplex PCR, the TCRdb table keeps only in-frame clones and is missing some. The sample yields some 160,000 clones, approximately 94% seen once. This specimen comes from a study of control samples from healthy donors and cancer patients. The sample consisted of blood. The TCR was taken from a middle-aged woman in good health.

CDR3 nucleotides: TGTGCCAGCAGCGCATCAGGGACGGCGTACACTGAAGCTTTCTTT. Translated: CASSASGTAYTEAFF. This chain uses TRBV9 with TRBJ1-1; D is possibly TRBD1 (5 bases). Germline V gene data show CDR1 as SGDLS and CDR2 as YYNGEE. The CDR3 totals 15 residues. V was trimmed by 3 bases and J by 3 bases, leaving 15 bases between them. Full variable domain (outside the CDR3, taken from reference TRBV9 and TRBJ1-1): DSGVTQTPKHLITATGQRVTLRCSPRSGDLSVYWYQQSLDQGLQFLIQYYNGEERAKGNILERFSAQQFPDLHSELNLSSLELGDSALYFCASSASGTAYTEAFFGQGTRLTVV.